The 29 T cell receptor beta chains listed next were all sequenced from one sample in a study of blood T cell repertoires in COVID-19. TCRdb keeps only in-frame clones here, not all; method: immunoSEQ multiplex PCR. The table has 200,000 or so clones, roughly nine tenths seen once. Material for sequencing was PBMCs or T cells enriched from blood (not recorded which). These receptors were taken from a woman in her late teens or twenties who had recovered from COVID-19.

The chain links TRBV19 to TRBJ1-2; tentative D call: TRBD1 (5 bases). In germline, CDR1 is LNHDA, CDR2 SQIVND (reference sequence). V was pared by 6 bases and J by 3 bases, with 11 bases between. This CDR3 comprises 13 residues. This chain's CDR3 is CASSTDKHYGYTF. For the CDR3, the DNA is TGTGCCAGTAGCACGGACAAACACTATGGCTACACCTTC. The full variable domain, completed using reference TRBV19 and TRBJ1-2, is DGGITQSPKYLFRKEGQNVTLSCEQNLNHDAMYWYRQDPGQGLRLIYYSQIVNDFQKGDIAEGYSVSREKKESFPLTVTSAQKNPTAFYLCASSTDKHYGYTFGSGTRLTVV.

This clone showed up just once. The chain joins TRBV5-1 to TRBJ1-1; TRBD1 agrees at 7 bases. This CDR3 is built from 14 residues. Germline lookup yields CDR1 SGHRS and CDR2 YFSETQ. The junction had 11 bases not matched to a gene; V was cut back by 4 bases and J by 8 bases. Written as DNA, the CDR3 is TGCGCCAGCAGCCACGGACCGGGACAGAGAGAAGCTTTCTTT. It yields the protein CASSHGPGQREAFF.

This rearrangement joins TRBV5-1 to TRBJ2-3; the D gene is possibly TRBD1 (6 bases). Germline V gives CDR1 SGHRS, CDR2 YFSETQ. This CDR3 spans 14 amino acids. Trimming took off 4 bases at V and 4 bases at J, with 13 bases between the two ends. The CDR3 spells CASSIGQRADTQYF. In DNA, the CDR3 is TGCGCCAGCAGCATCGGACAGAGAGCAGATACGCAGTATTTT. The full variable domain, in which reference TRBV5-1 and TRBJ2-3 provide the parts outside the CDR3, is KAGVTQTPRYLIKTRGQQVTLSCSPISGHRSVSWYQQTPGQGLQFLFEYFSETQRNKGNFPGRFSGRQFSNSRSEMNVSTLELGDSALYLCASSIGQRADTQYFGPGTRLTVL.

This clone was observed a single time. The chain carries TRBV5-1 and TRBJ2-7; 8 bases fit TRBD2. The germline CDR1 and CDR2 sequences are SGHRS and YFSETQ. CDR3 length equals 13 residues. V trimming: 5 bases; J trimming: 6 bases; junction bases outside the gene matches: 7. CDR3 bases: TGCGCCAGCAGGATTAGCGGGGAACGCGAGCAGTACTTC. This sequence encodes CASRISGEREQYF.

The chain couples TRBV18 to TRBJ1-1; no clear D gene. Germline-derived CDR1 and CDR2 are KGHSH and LQKENI. The CDR3 has 13 amino acids. Between the trimmed V and J ends, which lost 3 bases and 3 bases, there was a span of 8 bases. CDR3 amino acids: CASSPTRDTEAFF. DNA of the CDR3: TGTGCCAGCTCACCCACCCGAGACACTGAAGCTTTCTTT. Drawing the rest from reference TRBV18 and TRBJ1-1, the complete variable domain is NAGVMQNPRHLVRRRGQEARLRCSPMKGHSHVYWYRQLPEEGLKFMVYLQKENIIDESGMPKERFSAEFPKEGPSILRIQQVVRGDSAAYFCASSPTRDTEAFFGQGTRLTVV.

The rearrangement uses TRBV30 and TRBJ1-3; 8 bases are a match to TRBD1. V lost 4 bases to trimming and J lost 6 bases; unmatched junction nucleotides: 11. The CDR3 covers 15 residues. CDR1 GTSNPN and CDR2 SVGIG come from the germline V gene (reference sequence). The CDR3 sequence: CAWTDTGGVLNTIYF. The DNA for the CDR3 is TGTGCCTGGACCGACACAGGGGGAGTGTTAAACACCATATATTTT.

There are a few counts of this clone. The genes are TRBV19 and TRBJ1-5; D unresolved. CDR1 is LNHDA, CDR2 SQIVND, per germline (reference sequence). This CDR3 has 13 amino acids. Trimming took 5 bases from V and 7 from J, leaving 12 bases between them. CDR3 amino acids: CASSGVVGQPQHF. CDR3 sequence (DNA): TGTGCCAGTAGTGGAGTAGTCGGGCAGCCCCAGCATTTT.

The CDR3 here is CASSLSGTGGRSYNSPLHF. The CDR3 DNA follows: TGTGCCAGCAGTTTATCAGGGACAGGGGGCCGATCCTATAATTCACCCCTCCACTTT. V usage is TRBV28 and J usage is TRBJ1-6, with TRBD1 matching 12 bases. V was pared by 1 base and J by 1 base, with 5 bases of the junction left unmatched. The CDR3 extends over 19 amino acids. CDR1 and CDR2 (germline): MDHEN, SYDVKM.

The V and J genes are TRBV2 and TRBJ2-5; 8 bases are a match to TRBD2. V gave up 8 bases and J gave up 0 bases; unmatched junction bases: 5. The CDR3 contains 14 residues. Germline V CDR1 and CDR2: SNHLY, FYNNEI. CDR3 sequence (DNA): TGTGCCAGCTATCAGCGGGGGAACCAAGAGACCCAGTACTTC. Translated, it gives CASYQRGNQETQYF. The full variable domain, with the rest looked up from reference TRBV2 and TRBJ2-5, is EPEVTQTPSHQVTQMGQEVILRCVPISNHLYFYWYRQILGQKVEFLVSFYNNEISEKSEIFDDQFSVERPDGSNFTLKIRSTKLEDSAMYFCASYQRGNQETQYFGPGTRLLVL.

The V call is TRBV28, the J call TRBJ1-5; perhaps TRBD1 as D (5 bases). Germline-derived CDR1 and CDR2 are MDHEN and SYDVKM. With 9 bases removed from V and 6 bases from J, the gap between germline ends came to 15 bases. The CDR3 sequence is 13 residues long. In DNA, the CDR3 is TGTGCCAGTCATGCGGGGGGTGGTCAGCCCCAGCATTTT. It translates to CASHAGGGQPQHF.

The J gene is TRBJ1-2, the V gene TRBV5-5, with D perhaps TRBD1 (6 bases). V gave up 0 bases and J gave up 1 base, with 16 bases separating them. The germline CDR1 and CDR2 sequences are SGHKS and YYEKEE (reference sequence). The CDR3 is made up of 17 amino acids. The chain's CDR3 is CASSLGAGAEHNYGYTF. The CDR3 DNA is TGTGCCAGCAGCTTGGGCGCGGGGGCTGAACATAACTATGGCTACACCTTC.

This clone has only a few counts. This chain joins TRBV7-9 and TRBJ2-3, with D possibly TRBD2 on 5 matching bases. Germline lookup yields CDR1 SEHNR and CDR2 FQNEAQ (reference sequence). CDR3 length: 16 amino acids. Trimming pared 4 bases from V and 0 bases from J, leaving 14 bases between. DNA of the CDR3: TGTGCCAGCAGCTCCGGGATTTTGGGAAGCACAGATACGCAGTATTTT. This encodes CASSSGILGSTDTQYF.

The rearrangement joins TRBV7-9 to TRBJ1-1; the D gene is possibly TRBD1 (5 bases). Looked up from germline, CDR1 is SEHNR and CDR2 is FQNEAQ (reference sequence). This CDR3 is 14 amino acids long. Trimming removed 5 bases from V and 5 bases from J, with 15 bases in between. CDR3 sequence reads: CASSLTGGITEAFF. The CDR3 DNA follows: TGTGCCAGCAGCCTCACGGGGGGGATTACTGAAGCTTTCTTT. Filled out from reference TRBV7-9 and TRBJ1-1, the complete variable domain reads DTGVSQNPRHKITKRGQNVTFRCDPISEHNRLYWYRQTLGQGPEFLTYFQNEAQLEKSRLLSDRFSAERPKGSFSTLEIQRTEQGDSAMYLCASSLTGGITEAFFGQGTRLTVV.

This chain links TRBV5-6 with TRBJ2-5; 10 bases are a match to TRBD2. Germline CDR1 and CDR2: SGHDT and YYEEEE. Unmatched junction bases numbered 13, after V lost 6 bases and J lost 2 bases. The CDR3 extends over 17 amino acids. The CDR3 nucleotides read TGTGCCAGCACCTACCTGGTTAGCGGGGGGCGGCAAGAGACCCAGTACTTC. This translates into CASTYLVSGGRQETQYF.

This chain connects TRBV28 to TRBJ2-1, with TRBD2 matching over 10 bases. This CDR3 is 16 amino acids long. Trimming removed 5 bases from V and 6 bases from J; junction bases left unmatched: 10. Germline lookup yields CDR1 MDHEN and CDR2 SYDVKM. CDR3 sequence: CASSPPRAGGLNEQFF. CDR3 nucleotide sequence: TGTGCCAGCAGTCCCCCCCGAGCGGGGGGGCTCAATGAGCAGTTCTTC.

V usage is TRBV28 and J usage is TRBJ2-2; 7 bases fit TRBD1. Looked up from germline, CDR1 is MDHEN and CDR2 is SYDVKM. V lost 5 bases, J lost 0 bases, and 6 bases stayed unmatched. This CDR3 comprises 16 residues. The CDR3 reads CASSTSGTANTGELFF. The CDR3 coding sequence is TGTGCCAGCAGTACATCCGGGACAGCGAACACCGGGGAGCTGTTTTTT.

In DNA form, the CDR3 reads TGTGCCAGCAGCAACCAGGAGGGAGGGACACATTCTGGAAACACCATATATTTT. Protein: CASSNQEGGTHSGNTIYF. This sequence joins TRBV21-1 and TRBJ1-3. TRBV21-1 is a pseudogene. This CDR3 is built from 18 residues.

This clone was recorded a few times. This chain connects TRBV29-1 to TRBJ1-4; tentative D call: TRBD1 (6 bases). With 7 bases removed from V and 3 bases from J, the gap between germline ends came to 15 bases. This CDR3 has 14 residues. Germline V gene data show CDR1 as SQVTM and CDR2 as ANQGSEA. The CDR3 is CSGLWGLANEKLFF. The CDR3 DNA sequence: TGCAGCGGATTGTGGGGGCTAGCTAATGAAAAACTGTTTTTT.

V and J are TRBV7-9 and TRBJ1-6; D may be TRBD1 (6 bases). The germline V gene encodes CDR1 SEHNR and CDR2 FQNEAQ (reference sequence). This CDR3 comprises 14 residues. V lost 6 bases and J 8 bases, leaving 14 bases between the germline ends. The CDR3 DNA reads TGTGCCAGCAGAGCACGGGGGGCAGATTCACCCCTCCACTTT. Protein product: CASRARGADSPLHF.

This clone was recorded once. The chain uses TRBV4-2 and TRBJ1-1, with a possible D match to TRBD1 (6 bases). The CDR3 has 14 amino acids. Germline lookup yields CDR1 LGHNA and CDR2 YNFKEQ. Trimming removed 4 bases at V and 1 base at J, with 10 bases between. The CDR3 sequence is CASSPPDRNTEAFF. The DNA for the CDR3 is TGTGCCAGCAGCCCCCCGGACAGGAACACTGAAGCTTTCTTT.

The chain has TRBV7-9 and TRBJ2-1; 10 bases agree with TRBD1. The J segment lost 3 bases and the V segment lost 6 bases, leaving 5 bases of the junction unmatched. Looked up from germline, CDR1 is SEHNR and CDR2 is FQNEAQ (reference sequence). The CDR3 length is 15 residues. The CDR3 coding sequence is TGTGCCAGCAGACCCGGGACAGGGGTCTACAATGAGCAGTTCTTC. Encoded protein: CASRPGTGVYNEQFF.

This clone was seen repeatedly, ten times or more. V gene TRBV2 combines with J gene TRBJ2-7, with D perhaps TRBD1 (5 bases). Trimming cost V 7 bases and J 3 bases, with 19 bases left between them. The CDR3 has 15 residues. The germline V gene encodes CDR1 SNHLY and CDR2 FYNNEI. CDR3 bases: TGTGCCAGCATCGAAAGGCAGGGCAGGAACTACGAGCAGTACTTC. Translated: CASIERQGRNYEQYF.

This rearrangement joins TRBV6-2 or TRBV6-3 to TRBJ1-2; D is perhaps TRBD1 (5 bases). Germline V gene sequence: CDR1 MNHEY, CDR2 SVGEGT. Deletions cut 4 bases from V and 5 bases from J, with 17 bases between. The CDR3 extends over 15 amino acids. The CDR3 here is CASSFSLTGVYGYTF. For the CDR3, the DNA is TGTGCCAGCAGTTTCTCTCTTACAGGAGTTTATGGCTACACCTTC.

The V gene is TRBV5-1, the J gene TRBJ1-2, with 9 bases lining up with TRBD1. Germline trimming cut 4 bases from V and 1 base from J; bases unmatched to any gene: 2. Germline V lookup: CDR1 SGHRS, CDR2 YFSETQ. The CDR3 has 14 amino acids. The CDR3 region is CASSMGQGNYGYTF. The CDR3 region has the DNA TGCGCCAGCAGCATGGGACAGGGTAACTATGGCTACACCTTC.

The rearrangement uses TRBV7-9 and TRBJ1-6; D not certain. The germline V and J ends were trimmed by 0 bases and 5 bases, with 8 bases remaining between them. The CDR3 is made up of 15 amino acids. Germline loops: CDR1 SEHNR, CDR2 FQNEAQ (reference sequence). The CDR3 reads CASSLAIENNSPLHF. DNA of the CDR3: TGTGCCAGCAGCTTAGCAATAGAGAATAATTCACCCCTCCACTTT.

The V call is TRBV5-1, the J call TRBJ1-6; 8 nucleotides line up with TRBD1. Germline assignment: CDR1 SGHRS and CDR2 YFSETQ. The CDR3 has 14 residues. V was clipped by 4 bases and J by 10 bases; unmatched bases: 7. CDR3 protein: CASSVSGGSSPLHF. Written as DNA, the CDR3 is TGCGCCAGCAGCGTCTCAGGGGGCAGCTCACCCCTCCACTTT.

The chain carries TRBV2 and TRBJ1-5, with unresolved D. V shed 6 bases and J shed 4 bases, with 16 bases lying between them. CDR1 SNHLY and CDR2 FYNNEI come from the germline V gene. The CDR3 is 15 amino acids. Written as DNA, the CDR3 is TGTGCCAGCAGGGAACCGGGAGGTACTAATCAGCCCCAGCATTTT. As protein: CASREPGGTNQPQHF. The full variable domain, completed using reference TRBV2 and TRBJ1-5, is EPEVTQTPSHQVTQMGQEVILRCVPISNHLYFYWYRQILGQKVEFLVSFYNNEISEKSEIFDDQFSVERPDGSNFTLKIRSTKLEDSAMYFCASREPGGTNQPQHFGDGTRLSIL.

The V call is TRBV18, the J call TRBJ1-6; D is undetermined. This CDR3 contains 16 residues. Germline V gives CDR1 KGHSH, CDR2 LQKENI. Trimming stripped 3 bases from V and 0 bases from J, with 9 bases between. This CDR3 reads CASSPTDRSYNSPLHF. The DNA for the CDR3 is TGTGCCAGCTCACCTACAGACCGCTCCTATAATTCACCCCTCCACTTT.

The chain uses TRBV28 and TRBJ1-2, with D unclear. The length of the CDR3 is 14 residues. Trimming stripped 7 bases from V and 2 bases from J, with 14 bases between. The germline V gene encodes CDR1 MDHEN and CDR2 SYDVKM. The CDR3: CASIRSGENYGYTF. The CDR3 DNA reads as TGTGCCAGCATCCGATCCGGGGAAAACTATGGCTACACCTTC.